This T cell receptor beta chain was retrieved from a study of blood T cells in healthy people across ages. Concerning this clonotype: What it binds is not known.

The V and J ends lost 2 bases and 11 bases, in that order; junction bases with no gene match: 8. Germline CDR1 and CDR2: SGHTA and FQGNSA. The CDR3 sequence is 13 residues long. The study recruited healthy Caucasian donors from Russia who were aged about 6 to 90. The authors isolated at least 6.5 million PBMCs per sample. General study findings and limits: A conclusive naive versus antigen-experienced comparison was prevented by the unsorted PBMCs. The diversity estimates, figures obtained from one million T cells, were considered underestimates.

Together with a sample-barcoded 5' primer, a J-beta primer mix was included in a second PCR lasting about 7 to 11 cycles. Via MiXCR, TCRdb re-called the 5' RACE reads, giving one row per CDR3 protein. There are around 1,900,000 distinct CDR3 sequences in the sample; 30% to 40% occur only once, and 23% lies in the top ten. Sequenced input: blood. V and J are TRBV7-2 and TRBJ1-1, with 7 nucleotides matching TRBD1. The origin of this receptor is a human donor in good health. The CDR3 bases are TGTGCCAGCAGCTTATCGGCAGGGGGGAGGGCTTTCTTT. Protein: CASSLSAGGRAFF.